This TCR beta chain was captured by sequencing in a study of human T cells and chemical hapten exposure. This clonotype was found many times. The antigen is unknown. Specified time point: patch test 2, 6 weeks after DPC sensitization. Treatment of the sample: therapeutic diphenylcyclopropenone sensitization with weekly scalp DPC. Whole-study findings and limits: DPC sensitization produced no change in TCRs with frequency above 1 in 1000. Expanded TCRs produced significantly more large CDR3 similarity clusters than controls did. Expanded TCR counts at PT1 were positively correlated with the patch test score.

TCRdb ran MiXCR on the RACE reads and lists one entry per CDR3 protein. This table holds fewer than 150,000 distinct CDR3 sequences, approximately 12% found once. V was clipped by 6 bases and J by 4 bases, with 16 bases between them. CDR1 is MDHEN, CDR2 SYDVKM, per germline. The CDR3 loop spans 14 amino acids. The sample consisted of whole blood, taken in connection with sensitization to the hapten diphenylcyclopropenone (DPC). The V call is TRBV28, the J call TRBJ2-7; TRBD1 might be the D (6 bases). This TCR came from a woman in her forties or fifties with alopecia areata. Some clones in this sample may be carry-over from other donors' samples. CDR3 nucleotides: TGTGCCAGCAGCTCCCCCGGACAGATGTACGAGCAGTACTTC. Amino acids: CASSSPGQMYEQYF.